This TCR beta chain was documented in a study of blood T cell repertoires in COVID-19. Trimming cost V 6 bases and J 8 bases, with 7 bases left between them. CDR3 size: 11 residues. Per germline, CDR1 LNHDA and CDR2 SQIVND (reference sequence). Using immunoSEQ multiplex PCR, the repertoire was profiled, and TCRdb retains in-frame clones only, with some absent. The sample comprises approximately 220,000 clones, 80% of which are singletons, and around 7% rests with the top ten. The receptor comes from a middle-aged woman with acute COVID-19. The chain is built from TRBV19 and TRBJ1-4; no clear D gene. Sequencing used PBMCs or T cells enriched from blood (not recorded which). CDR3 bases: TGTGCCAGTAGCACGGGAGAAAAACTGTTTTTT. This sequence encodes CASSTGEKLFF.